Presented here are 5 T cell receptor beta chains from one specimen sequenced in a study of blood T cells in healthy people across ages. Through a sample-barcoded 5' primer and a J-beta primer mix, a second PCR was run for roughly 6 to 11 cycles. A single record per CDR3 protein comes from TCRdb applying MiXCR to the 5' RACE reads. This table has 1.5 million or so distinct CDR3 sequences, 40% to 45% appearing once. Source material: blood. Receptors originate from a woman aged 18-29 years in good health.

The chain joins TRBV7-9 to TRBJ2-1; D is possibly TRBD2 (6 bases). Germline assignment: CDR1 SEHNR and CDR2 FQNEAQ (reference sequence). V was pared by 7 bases and J by 7 bases, with 29 bases between. The CDR3 is made up of 18 amino acids. CDR3 loop: CASIPSPQWASVRNEQFF. In DNA, the CDR3 is TGTGCCAGCATCCCAAGCCCTCAGTGGGCTAGCGTTAGGAATGAGCAGTTCTTC. The variable domain in full, completed from reference TRBV7-9 and TRBJ2-1, reads DTGVSQNPRHKITKRGQNVTFRCDPISEHNRLYWYRQTLGQGPEFLTYFQNEAQLEKSRLLSDRFSAERPKGSFSTLEIQRTEQGDSAMYLCASIPSPQWASVRNEQFFGPGTRLTVL.

This clonotype was counted once. The rearrangement uses TRBV19 and TRBJ1-1, with D possibly TRBD1 on 5 matching bases. V lost 3 bases to trimming and J lost 3 bases, with 11 bases between them. Per the germline V gene, CDR1 is LNHDA and CDR2 is SQIVND (reference sequence). This CDR3 contains 14 residues. Written as DNA, the CDR3 is TGTGCCAGTAGTATCCTCGGCAGGGACACTGAAGCTTTCTTT. Protein: CASSILGRDTEAFF.

Only a few counts were recorded for this clonotype. The rearrangement joins TRBV4-1 to TRBJ1-5, with unresolved D. The length of the CDR3 is 14 residues. In germline, CDR1 is MGHRA, CDR2 YSYEKL. Trimming took 4 bases from V and 1 from J, leaving 8 bases between them. CDR3 in amino acids: CASSRGPSNQPQHF. The CDR3 nucleotides are TGCGCCAGCAGCCGTGGGCCCAGCAATCAGCCCCAGCATTTT.

This clonotype was seen once. V and J are TRBV6-2 or TRBV6-3 and TRBJ2-1, with D unresolved. The end of the DNA aligns better with TRBJ2-7, so the J call may be wrong. Germline V gives CDR1 MNHEY, CDR2 SVGEGT. The length of the CDR3 is 14 residues. The CDR3 region is CASRPHSSYNEQYF. The CDR3 DNA is TGTGCCAGCAGGCCCCATAGCAGCTACAATGAGCAGTACTTC.

V usage is TRBV7-2 and J usage is TRBJ2-7, with D possibly being TRBD1 or TRBD2 (5 bases each). Germline V lookup: CDR1 SGHTA, CDR2 FQGNSA. This CDR3 spans 14 amino acids. V dropped 1 base and J dropped 5 bases, with 12 bases sitting between them. CDR3 amino acids: CASSLEPEGHEQYF. CDR3 DNA sequence: TGTGCCAGCAGCTTAGAGCCCGAGGGGCACGAGCAGTACTTC.